These 23 T cell receptor beta chains were all obtained from the same sample, sequenced in a study of human T cells and chemical hapten exposure. From the RACE reads, TCRdb called clonotypes with MiXCR, one entry per CDR3 protein. The repertoire has tens of thousands of distinct CDR3 sequences, about 10% of them found once; the top ten carry roughly 4.2%. Time point given: patch test 1, 2 weeks after DPC sensitization. Specified treatment: therapeutic diphenylcyclopropenone sensitization with weekly scalp DPC. The sequencing here drew on whole blood, taken in connection with sensitization to the hapten diphenylcyclopropenone (DPC). These receptor sequences come from a woman aged 45 to 65 with alopecia areata. Some clones in this sample may be carry-over from other donors' samples.

This clonotype was seen ten or more times. CDR3 loop: CASISRGGYTEAFF. CDR3 coding DNA: TGTGCCAGCATTTCCCGAGGGGGATACACTGAAGCTTTCTTT. The rearrangement links TRBV6-6 to TRBJ1-1; D is possibly TRBD1 (6 bases). The ends were cut back, 7 bases at V and 3 bases at J, with 15 bases in the middle. From germline, CDR1 is MNHNY and CDR2 SVGAGI (reference sequence). The CDR3 sequence is 14 residues long.

This clonotype turned up a few times. V is TRBV12-3 or TRBV12-4 and J is TRBJ2-1; 9 bases align to TRBD2. V trimming: 0 bases; J trimming: 5 bases; junction bases outside the gene matches: 2. CDR3 length: 15 residues. For the CDR3, the DNA is TGTGCCAGCAGTTTAGCTAGCGGGAGAAACAATGAGCAGTTCTTC. Residues: CASSLASGRNNEQFF.

The gene calls are TRBV27 and TRBJ2-4; 10 positions agree with TRBD2. Germline trimming cut 5 bases from V and 8 bases from J; bases unmatched to any gene: 15. The CDR3 contains 17 residues. Germline V gene data show CDR1 as MNHEY and CDR2 as SMNVEV (reference sequence). The CDR3 coding sequence is TGTGCCAGCAGTACTTTAGCGGGGGGAATAAATGGCGACATTCAGTACTTC. Its protein is CASSTLAGGINGDIQYF.

The gene calls are TRBV7-2 and TRBJ2-7; 9 nucleotides align to TRBD2. The CDR3 is made up of 15 amino acids. The germline CDR1 and CDR2 sequences are SGHTA and FQGNSA. V gave up 3 bases and J gave up 5 bases; unmatched junction bases: 8. CDR3 in DNA: TGTGCCAGCAGCTTCGGGAGCGGGGGGAGCGACGAGCAGTACTTC. This sequence encodes CASSFGSGGSDEQYF. The entire variable domain, with the rest obtained from reference TRBV7-2 and TRBJ2-7, is as follows: GAGVSQSPSNKVTEKGKDVELRCDPISGHTALYWYRQSLGQGLEFLIYFQGNSAPDKSGLPSDRFSAERTGGSVSTLTIQRTQQEDSAVYLCASSFGSGGSDEQYFGPGTRLTVT.

This clonotype was seen repeatedly, ten times or more. This sequence joins TRBV29-1 and TRBJ2-4; D remains unclear. Trimming removed 7 bases at V and 0 bases at J, with 10 bases between. CDR1 SQVTM and CDR2 ANQGSEA come from the germline V gene. This CDR3 spans 13 amino acids. The CDR3 DNA follows: TGCAGCGCTCGCTGGGGAGCCAAAAACATTCAGTACTTC. Protein: CSARWGAKNIQYF.

This clonotype was recorded at least ten times. The V call is TRBV20-1, the J call TRBJ1-6; the match to TRBD1 covers 8 bases. Germline CDR1 and CDR2: DFQATT and SNEGSKA (reference sequence). The trim removed 1 base at V and 6 bases at J, leaving 5 bases unmatched. The CDR3 loop spans 15 amino acids. CDR3 bases: TGCAGTGCTAGAGCCTGGACAGGGACTAATTCACCCCTCCACTTT. This codes for CSARAWTGTNSPLHF.

The chain uses TRBV29-1 and TRBJ1-5; maybe TRBD1 (5 bases). The length of the CDR3 is 13 residues. CDR1 is SQVTM, CDR2 ANQGSEA, per germline. V lost 4 bases to trimming and J lost 4 bases, with 11 bases between them. The CDR3: CSVVAGWNQPQHF. In nucleotides, the CDR3 is TGCAGCGTTGTGGCAGGGTGGAATCAGCCCCAGCATTTT.

V gene TRBV28 combines with J gene TRBJ2-7, with D possibly being TRBD2 (5 bases). Germline CDR1 reads MDHEN; CDR2 reads SYDVKM. The V end lost 6 bases, the J end lost 5 bases, and 14 bases lay between the germline ends. The CDR3 contains 13 residues. The CDR3 protein is CASRGSGTHEQYF. CDR3 nucleotide sequence: TGTGCCAGCAGGGGGAGCGGAACCCACGAGCAGTACTTC.

The rearrangement uses TRBV7-6 and TRBJ2-1, with TRBD2 as a possible D gene (6 bases). Trimming shortened V by 8 bases and J by 5 bases, and 13 bases separated the two germline ends. The germline gives CDR1 SGHVS, CDR2 FNYEAQ. The CDR3 spans 13 residues. The CDR3 loop is CASAWGVNNEQFF. The CDR3 DNA is TGTGCCAGCGCATGGGGGGTGAACAATGAGCAGTTCTTC. Together with reference TRBV7-6 and TRBJ2-1, the CDR3 gives the full variable domain: GAGVSQSPRYKVTKRGQDVALRCDPISGHVSLYWYRQALGQGPEFLTYFNYEAQQDKSGLPNDRFSAERPEGSISTLTIQRTEQRDSAMYRCASAWGVNNEQFFGPGTRLTVL.

This clonotype was detected many times. V and J are TRBV6-2 or TRBV6-3 and TRBJ2-2; 8 bases align to TRBD1. The germline V gene has CDR1 MNHEY and CDR2 SVGEGT. V lost 5 bases, J lost 1 base, and 6 bases stayed unmatched. The CDR3 has 16 amino acids. CDR3 loop: CASSAAGTGNTGELFF. CDR3 nucleotides: TGTGCCAGCAGTGCTGCCGGGACAGGGAACACCGGGGAGCTGTTTTTT.

Concerning this clonotype itself: It may be a read error: a sequence one base away is much more abundant. This chain connects TRBV9 to TRBJ2-7, with 12 positions matching TRBD2. CDR3 length: 14 amino acids. Per germline, CDR1 SGDLS and CDR2 YYNGEE. With V trimmed by 3 bases and J by 12 bases, 10 bases remained unmatched. CDR3 sequence (DNA): TGTGCCAGCAGCGCCTCCCCGACTAGCGGGGGCATGTACTTC. As protein: CASSASPTSGGMYF. The full variable domain, with the rest looked up from reference TRBV9 and TRBJ2-7, is DSGVTQTPKHLITATGQRVTLRCSPRSGDLSVYWYQQSLDQGLQFLIQYYNGEERAKGNILERFSAQQFPDLHSELNLSSLELGDSALYFCASSASPTSGGMYFGPGTRLTVT.

CDR3 sequence: CASSLAGQTGELFF. The CDR3 DNA reads as TGTGCCAGCAGTTTAGCTGGACAGACCGGGGAGCTGTTTTTT. The chain uses TRBV12-3 or TRBV12-4 and TRBJ2-2; possibly TRBD1 for D (6 bases). The V end was cut by 0 bases, the J end by 5 bases, with 7 bases between. The CDR3 spans 14 residues.

This CDR3 reads CASRQGGYSNQPQHF. The CDR3 coding sequence is TGTGCCAGCAGACAGGGAGGTTATAGCAATCAGCCCCAGCATTTT. V is TRBV7-2 and J is TRBJ1-5; TRBD1 might be the D (6 bases). CDR1 is SGHTA, CDR2 FQGNSA, per germline. V lost 6 bases and J 0 bases, leaving 12 bases between the germline ends. The CDR3 totals 15 residues.

The chain couples TRBV29-1 to TRBJ1-4; D remains ambiguous. Germline lookup yields CDR1 SQVTM and CDR2 ANQGSEA. The CDR3 is made up of 14 amino acids. The V end lost 4 bases, the J end lost 0 bases, and 9 bases lay between the germline ends. CDR3 in amino acids: CSVADIATNEKLFF. The CDR3, as DNA: TGCAGCGTTGCAGACATCGCAACTAATGAAAAACTGTTTTTT.

Many counts were recorded for this clonotype. The CDR3 loop reads CASSPGGTQYF. Written as DNA, the CDR3 is TGTGCCAGCAGCCCTGGAGGGACCCAGTACTTC. The J gene is TRBJ2-5, the V gene TRBV28; D perhaps matches TRBD2 (5 bases). V gave up 6 bases and J gave up 7 bases, with 9 bases separating them. Looked up from germline, CDR1 is MDHEN and CDR2 is SYDVKM. The CDR3 consists of 11 residues.

This clonotype was detected many times. The CDR3 DNA follows: TGTGCCAGCAGCTTGGGAGGCCCCCCAGATACGCAGTATTTT. It is translated as CASSLGGPPDTQYF. V and J are TRBV7-9 and TRBJ2-3, with D perhaps matching TRBD2 (6 bases). The length of the CDR3 is 14 residues. The germline V gene encodes CDR1 SEHNR and CDR2 FQNEAQ (reference sequence). V lost 3 bases and J lost 4, with 11 bases in between.

V is TRBV6-5 and J is TRBJ2-3; 9 nucleotides match TRBD2. Trimming at V came to 0 bases and at J to 4 bases, leaving 8 bases not matched to a gene. The CDR3 is 17 amino acids. CDR1 and CDR2 (germline): MNHEY, SVGAGI. The CDR3: CASSYSSRGGLADTQYF. Written as DNA, the CDR3 is TGTGCCAGCAGTTACTCGTCGCGGGGGGGCCTGGCAGATACGCAGTATTTT.

This clonotype was found many times. This rearrangement joins TRBV9 to TRBJ2-7; no clear D gene. CDR1 is SGDLS and CDR2 is YYNGEE in the germline V gene. The CDR3 loop spans 15 amino acids. Between the trimmed V and J ends, which lost 0 bases and 0 bases, there was a span of 10 bases. CDR3 DNA sequence: TGTGCCAGCAGCGTAGGGGCTTCCCTCTCCTACGAGCAGTACTTC. This codes for CASSVGASLSYEQYF.

The table lists this clonotype with a few counts. The chain combines TRBV11-2 with TRBJ2-7, with D tentatively TRBD2 (6 bases). The CDR3 sequence is 13 residues long. CDR1 SGHAT and CDR2 FQNNGV come from the germline V gene. Deletions cut 0 bases from V and 12 bases from J, with 15 bases between. The CDR3 region is CASSLEEGYATYF. The DNA of the CDR3 is TGTGCCAGCAGCTTAGAGGAGGGTTATGCGACGTACTTC.

This chain connects TRBV27 to TRBJ2-3; TRBD1 matches at 11 bases. Trimming took 5 bases from V and 10 from J; bases not matched to a gene: 17. Germline CDR1 reads MNHEY; CDR2 reads SMNVEV (reference sequence). This CDR3 region has 17 residues. CDR3 in DNA: TGTGCCAGCAGTGAACCCAGGACAGGGGGCGCGTTAGGTCCGCAGTATTTT. Translated, it gives CASSEPRTGGALGPQYF.

This clonotype was found many times. The chain couples TRBV5-1 to TRBJ2-7; D possibly corresponds to TRBD1 (6 bases). CDR1 is SGHRS, CDR2 YFSETQ, per germline. CDR3 length: 16 amino acids. Trimming left V 3 bases short and J 0 bases short, with 16 bases between. The CDR3 DNA reads as TGCGCCAGCAGCTGGGGCCAGGGGTTAAACTCCTACGAGCAGTACTTC. Protein: CASSWGQGLNSYEQYF.

This clonotype was seen at least ten times. The DNA for the CDR3 is TGTGCCTGGAACGGAGGTCCGTCGGAAGCTTTCTTT. It codes for CAWNGGPSEAFF. The chain joins TRBV30 to TRBJ1-1; D is undetermined. With 4 bases removed from V and 8 bases from J, the gap between germline ends came to 14 bases. The CDR3 spans 12 residues. Germline values: CDR1 GTSNPN, CDR2 SVGIG (reference sequence).

The gene calls are TRBV7-9 and TRBJ2-2; D is unclear. The CDR3 sequence is 15 residues long. CDR1 is SEHNR and CDR2 is FQNEAQ in the germline V gene (reference sequence). Deletions cut 5 bases from V and 1 base from J, with 11 bases between. In nucleotides, the CDR3 is TGTGCCAGCAGCCAAGGACGAGGGAACACCGGGGAGCTGTTTTTT. Its translation: CASSQGRGNTGELFF.